The next 4 T cell receptor beta chains were all read from a single sample in a study of shared clonotypes between healthy human individuals. Sequencing was performed with immunoSEQ multiplex PCR; in TCRdb, only in-frame clones are kept and a portion is missing. The sample has some 650,000 clones; 95% to 98% are singletons. Sequencing used naive CD4+ T cells sorted from blood. Subset of the sample: CD45RA+ positively selected. Receptor source: a woman aged 25 to 39 in good health.

The chain employs TRBV28 and TRBJ1-4; a possible D gene is TRBD1 (5 bases). The CDR3 runs 13 residues. Germline assignment: CDR1 MDHEN and CDR2 SYDVKM. V was clipped by 5 bases and J by 8 bases, with 12 bases between them. The CDR3 nucleotides read TGTGCCAGCAGTAGGGGCGCCCCGGAAAAACTGTTTTTT. Translated, it gives CASSRGAPEKLFF.

The gene calls are TRBV28 and TRBJ2-1, with D perhaps TRBD2 (6 bases). CDR1 MDHEN and CDR2 SYDVKM come from the germline V gene. This CDR3 spans 16 amino acids. V was clipped by 3 bases and J by 2 bases, with 14 bases between them. The CDR3 loop is CASSFSSAGPYNEQFF. Here the CDR3 DNA reads TGTGCCAGCAGTTTTTCTTCGGCGGGACCCTACAATGAGCAGTTCTTC.

V and J are TRBV15 and TRBJ2-2, with D tentatively TRBD2 (6 bases). This CDR3 is built from 14 residues. Germline V gene data show CDR1 as LNHNV and CDR2 as YYDKDF (reference sequence). Trimming pared 5 bases from V and 3 bases from J, leaving 10 bases between. In nucleotides, the CDR3 is TGTGCCACCAGCGCCCGGAGGGACACCGGGGAGCTGTTTTTT. It encodes CATSARRDTGELFF.

The chain carries TRBV7-3 and TRBJ2-5; the D call may be TRBD1 or TRBD2 (7 bases each). CDR1 and CDR2 (germline): SGHTA, FQGTGA. The ends were cut back, 2 bases at V and 5 bases at J, with 15 bases in the middle. The CDR3 covers 15 residues. CDR3 loop: CASSLQGGNFETQYF. DNA for the CDR3: TGTGCCAGCAGCTTACAGGGGGGGAATTTCGAGACCCAGTACTTC.